One and the same sample provided the 25 T cell receptor beta chains below, sequenced in a study of shared clonotypes between healthy human individuals. Clones were read by immunoSEQ multiplex PCR, and TCRdb kept only the in-frame ones, dropping some. In the table there are approximately 840,000 clones, roughly 96% of which are singletons. As defined, naive CD8 cells were CD45RO-negative and positively selected for CCR7, with terminally differentiated effector memory CD45RA+ cells excluded. The source material was naive CD8+ T cells sorted from blood. These receptor sequences come from a man aged 25-40 years in good health.

The rearrangement uses TRBV7-6 and TRBJ2-2; 7 positions match TRBD1. V trimming: 5 bases; J trimming: 1 base; junction bases outside the gene matches: 10. Germline V gene data show CDR1 as SGHVS and CDR2 as FNYEAQ. The CDR3 has 17 residues. CDR3 loop: CASSPTQTGKNTGELFF. The DNA for the CDR3 is TGTGCCAGCAGCCCTACGCAGACAGGGAAGAACACCGGGGAGCTGTTTTTT.

This sequence joins TRBV29-1 and TRBJ2-7; 14 nucleotides match TRBD2. The germline V gene has CDR1 SQVTM and CDR2 ANQGSEA. After removal of 6 bases from V and 6 bases from J, the junction contained 4 bases not matched to a gene. The CDR3 is 13 amino acids. The CDR3 spells CSVWTSGRSEQYF. DNA for the CDR3: TGCAGCGTATGGACTAGCGGGAGGAGCGAGCAGTACTTC.

The V call is TRBV7-9, the J call TRBJ2-7; 10 bases match TRBD2. The trim removed 11 bases at V and 0 bases at J, leaving 4 bases unmatched. This CDR3 spans 13 amino acids. Germline values: CDR1 SEHNR, CDR2 FQNEAQ (reference sequence). The CDR3 spells CAGQREGSYEQYF. The CDR3 DNA sequence: TGTGCCGGGCAGCGGGAGGGCTCCTACGAGCAGTACTTC. Combining the CDR3 with reference TRBV7-9 and TRBJ2-7 gives the whole variable domain DTGVSQNPRHKITKRGQNVTFRCDPISEHNRLYWYRQTLGQGPEFLTYFQNEAQLEKSRLLSDRFSAERPKGSFSTLEIQRTEQGDSAMYLCAGQREGSYEQYFGPGTRLTVT.

The chain links TRBV11-2 to TRBJ2-7, with 8 bases matching TRBD2. This CDR3 region has 14 residues. Germline trimming cut 4 bases from V and 7 bases from J; bases unmatched to any gene: 9. CDR1 and CDR2 from the germline V gene are SGHAT and FQNNGV. CDR3 in amino acids: CASSSGTRANEQYF. Written as DNA, the CDR3 is TGTGCCAGCAGCTCCGGGACTAGGGCGAATGAGCAGTACTTC.

In its sample, this clone was seen once. The rearrangement links TRBV19 to TRBJ2-1; D may be TRBD2 (5 bases). The CDR3 sequence is 15 residues long. From germline, CDR1 is LNHDA and CDR2 SQIVND (reference sequence). Trimming took 3 bases from V and 1 from J, leaving 10 bases between them. The CDR3 here is CASSMVGSSYNEQFF. In DNA form, the CDR3 reads TGTGCCAGTAGTATGGTGGGGAGTTCCTACAATGAGCAGTTCTTC.

J is TRBJ1-5 and V is TRBV11-2, with a possible D match to TRBD1 (5 bases). Trimming shortened V by 1 base and J by 11 bases, and 15 bases separated the two germline ends. This CDR3 is built from 14 residues. Germline V lookup: CDR1 SGHAT, CDR2 FQNNGV. The CDR3 nucleotides read TGTGCCAGCAGCTTAGGGGGCCCCTCATGGGCCCAGCATTTT. This sequence encodes CASSLGGPSWAQHF.

The CDR3 coding sequence is TGTGCCAAGTCCGACAGGGGCCCATCCTACGAGCAGTACTTC. It codes for CAKSDRGPSYEQYF. The V call is TRBV14, the J call TRBJ2-7, with 8 nucleotides matching TRBD1. Germline V gene sequence: CDR1 SGHDN, CDR2 FVKESK. The CDR3 is 14 amino acids. The J segment lost 1 base and the V segment lost 10 bases, leaving 9 bases of the junction unmatched.

The chain uses TRBV27 and TRBJ2-7; 7 nucleotides match TRBD2. Germline V CDR1 and CDR2: MNHEY, SMNVEV (reference sequence). V dropped 5 bases and J dropped 2; count of bases not matched to a gene: 6. This CDR3 region has 14 residues. DNA of the CDR3: TGTGCCAGCAGTCTTAGCGGGCCTCCCTACGAGCAGTACTTC. Amino acid sequence: CASSLSGPPYEQYF.

This chain uses TRBV19 with TRBJ2-2; D possibly corresponds to TRBD1 (6 bases). Germline-derived CDR1 and CDR2 are LNHDA and SQIVND (reference sequence). V shed 2 bases and J shed 5 bases, with 12 bases lying between them. There are 15 residues in the CDR3. The CDR3 DNA follows: TGTGCCAGTAGTATAAGGGTAGGGGGTACCGGGGAGCTGTTTTTT. Its translation is CASSIRVGGTGELFF.

This chain uses TRBV11-2 with TRBJ1-3; D gene ambiguous. This CDR3 contains 14 residues. V lost 4 bases, J lost 3 bases, and 10 bases lay in between. CDR1 is SGHAT and CDR2 is FQNNGV in the germline V gene. This CDR3 reads CASSSRFYGNTIYF. DNA for the CDR3: TGTGCCAGCAGCTCCCGATTCTATGGAAACACCATATATTTT.

This clone came up once. The CDR3 region is CSVPISSGYTF. The CDR3 nucleotides read TGCAGCGTTCCTATTTCGTCTGGCTACACCTTC. This rearrangement joins TRBV29-1 to TRBJ1-2, with D uncertain. The CDR3 extends over 11 amino acids. The germline V gene encodes CDR1 SQVTM and CDR2 ANQGSEA. Deletions cut 5 bases from V and 7 bases from J, with 11 bases between.

The chain carries TRBV4-1 and TRBJ2-2; 8 bases map to TRBD1. Germline-derived CDR1 and CDR2 are MGHRA and YSYEKL. The CDR3 extends over 14 amino acids. The V segment lost 8 bases and the J segment 5 bases; nucleotides outside the gene matches: 7. CDR3 amino acids: CASAGQGRTGELFF. The CDR3 nucleotides are TGCGCCAGCGCCGGACAGGGAAGGACCGGGGAGCTGTTTTTT.

The J gene is TRBJ2-5, the V gene TRBV5-1; D call uncertain. This CDR3 has 14 amino acids. Germline loops: CDR1 SGHRS, CDR2 YFSETQ. V was trimmed by 0 bases and J by 5 bases, leaving 11 bases between them. CDR3 protein: CASSLESGSETQYF. The DNA of the CDR3 is TGCGCCAGCAGCTTGGAGTCCGGGTCCGAGACCCAGTACTTC.

The chain employs TRBV27 and TRBJ2-1; perhaps TRBD2 as D (5 bases). CDR1 MNHEY and CDR2 SMNVEV come from the germline V gene (reference sequence). V dropped 3 bases and J dropped 3 bases, with 21 bases sitting between them. The CDR3 is 18 residues long. The CDR3 coding sequence is TGTGCCAGCAGTTTTAGCGTATCGGGCGGAAAGTTCTACAATGAGCAGTTCTTC. Protein: CASSFSVSGGKFYNEQFF.

This chain connects TRBV7-8 to TRBJ2-5, with 10 bases aligning to TRBD1. This CDR3 has 15 amino acids. V shed 2 bases, J shed 5 bases, and the junction held 5 bases outside the gene matches. Germline loops: CDR1 SGHVS, CDR2 FQNEAQ. As DNA, the CDR3 is TGTGCCAGCAGCTTATACGACAGGGGGCCGGAGACCCAGTACTTC. It is translated as CASSLYDRGPETQYF.

The V call is TRBV28, the J call TRBJ2-1; TRBD1 matches at 8 bases. V lost 6 bases to trimming and J lost 1 base; unmatched junction nucleotides: 2. The CDR3 spans 14 residues. Germline V gene data show CDR1 as MDHEN and CDR2 as SYDVKM. In DNA form, the CDR3 reads TGTGCCAGCAGAGGACAGGGATCCTACAATGAGCAGTTCTTC. It codes for CASRGQGSYNEQFF.

The chain has TRBV4-1 and TRBJ2-1, with 13 bases identical to TRBD2. V trimming: 0 bases; J trimming: 14 bases; junction bases outside the gene matches: 7. This CDR3 has 15 amino acids. In germline, CDR1 is MGHRA, CDR2 YSYEKL. CDR3 DNA sequence: TGCGCCAGCAGCCAAGAAATTGGACTAGCGGGAGTCGAGTTCTTC. Protein: CASSQEIGLAGVEFF.

The chain is built from TRBV5-5 and TRBJ2-7, with D maybe TRBD2 (6 bases). The V end lost 0 bases, the J end lost 1 base, and 8 bases lay between the germline ends. CDR1 and CDR2 from the germline V gene are SGHKS and YYEKEE (reference sequence). This CDR3 region has 14 residues. The chain's CDR3 is CASSLGGTSYEQYF. CDR3 in DNA: TGTGCCAGCAGCTTGGGCGGGACTTCCTACGAGCAGTACTTC.

The chain links TRBV28 to TRBJ2-6, with D perhaps TRBD1 (6 bases). Germline-derived CDR1 and CDR2 are MDHEN and SYDVKM. The CDR3 runs to 17 residues. Trimming removed 5 bases from V and 0 bases from J, with 14 bases in between. DNA of the CDR3: TGTGCCAGCAGTCCTACCGACAGGAACTCTGGGGCCAACGTCCTGACTTTC. Amino acids: CASSPTDRNSGANVLTF.

In this sample, this clone turned up once. This chain uses TRBV19 with TRBJ1-2; tentative D call: TRBD1 (5 bases). The CDR3 totals 12 residues. V was cut by 7 bases and J by 3 bases, with 9 bases left in between. From germline, CDR1 is LNHDA and CDR2 SQIVND (reference sequence). This chain's CDR3 is CASTGRDYGYTF. CDR3 coding DNA: TGTGCCAGTACGGGCAGGGACTATGGCTACACCTTC.

About this clone: This same CDR3 is encoded by further DNA sequences in the sample. The genes are TRBV7-9 and TRBJ2-7; TRBD2 matches 12 bases. The junction had 5 bases not matched to a gene; V was cut back by 5 bases and J by 3 bases. Germline-derived CDR1 and CDR2 are SEHNR and FQNEAQ (reference sequence). The CDR3 length is 15 residues. The CDR3 here is CASSPPTSGSYEQYF. CDR3 DNA sequence: TGTGCCAGCAGCCCACCGACTAGCGGGAGCTACGAGCAGTACTTC.

The rearrangement uses TRBV15 and TRBJ2-7; D is uncertain. The CDR3 is made up of 13 amino acids. Trimming took off 10 bases at V and 0 bases at J, with 13 bases between the two ends. Per germline, CDR1 LNHNV and CDR2 YYDKDF (reference sequence). The CDR3 spells CAIEDPDSYEQYF. The CDR3 region has the DNA TGTGCCATCGAGGACCCAGACTCCTACGAGCAGTACTTC. The full variable domain, with the rest looked up from reference TRBV15 and TRBJ2-7, is DAMVIQNPRYQVTQFGKPVTLSCSQTLNHNVMYWYQQKSSQAPKLLFHYYDKDFNNEADTPDNFQSRRPNTSFCFLDIRSPGLGDTAMYLCAIEDPDSYEQYFGPGTRLTVT.

V usage is TRBV5-1 and J usage is TRBJ1-1; no reliable D call. In germline, CDR1 is SGHRS, CDR2 YFSETQ. The CDR3 extends over 15 amino acids. Trimming cost V 3 bases and J 5 bases, with 17 bases left between them. The CDR3 nucleotides read TGCGCCAGCAGCTATCGGGAGGATTGGGGAACTGAAGCTTTCTTT. It encodes CASSYREDWGTEAFF. Together with reference TRBV5-1 and TRBJ1-1, the CDR3 gives the full variable domain: KAGVTQTPRYLIKTRGQQVTLSCSPISGHRSVSWYQQTPGQGLQFLFEYFSETQRNKGNFPGRFSGRQFSNSRSEMNVSTLELGDSALYLCASSYREDWGTEAFFGQGTRLTVV.

The chain links TRBV7-2 to TRBJ1-2; a possible D gene is TRBD1 (6 bases). Per germline, CDR1 SGHTA and CDR2 FQGNSA. Deletions cut 6 bases from V and 7 bases from J, with 15 bases between. The CDR3 loop spans 13 amino acids. Here the CDR3 DNA reads TGTGCCAGCAGGCAGGCAGGGGACTTTGGCTACACCTTC. Amino acids: CASRQAGDFGYTF.

J is TRBJ2-5 and V is TRBV5-5; D gene unclear. The V end lost 7 bases, the J end lost 6 bases, and 13 bases lay between the germline ends. Germline V gene lookup returns CDR1 SGHKS and CDR2 YYEKEE (reference sequence). This CDR3 is built from 12 residues. DNA for the CDR3: TGTGCCAGCCAGGAGTCTACGAAGACCCAGTACTTC. Translated: CASQESTKTQYF.